Given below is one T cell receptor (beta chain) in context. What it binds is unknown. The sample belongs to a study of CD8+ T cells in alopecia areata. General study results and limits: Many expanded lesional clones persisted in scalp and blood during tofacitinib.

Germline V gene lookup returns CDR1 LNHNV and CDR2 YYDKDF (reference sequence). This CDR3 has 13 amino acids. V was clipped by 0 bases and J by 9 bases, with 12 bases between them. The sample's treatment: oral pan-JAK inhibitor, 5-10 mg twice daily. Following RNA extraction, reverse transcription yielded cDNA that acted as the sequencing template. TCRdb's table, derived via immunoSEQ multiplex PCR, lists solely in-frame clones and lacks some. Among 150,000 to 200,000 clones listed, 55% to 70% were seen once. V and J are TRBV15 and TRBJ2-7, with D perhaps TRBD1 (6 bases). The sequencing here drew on CD4+ T cells sorted from blood, taken at week 4, from a patient treated with tofacitinib. This receptor was identified in a human donor with alopecia areata. As DNA, the CDR3 is TGTGCCACCAGCAGAGATCAGGCAGGGGTGCAGTACTTC. Translated, it gives CATSRDQAGVQYF.